This is a list of T cell receptor beta chains from one sample in a study of STAT5B mutations in CD4+ large granular lymphocyte leukemia. Only in-frame clones appear in the TCRdb table, and some are missing; sequencing was by immunoSEQ multiplex PCR. Of some 40,000 clones listed, approximately 85% are singletons. Sequences were obtained from CD4+ T cells from blood buffy coats. Receptors were obtained from a human donor in good health. Both conserved end residues are part of each CDR3. A D gene is named only where the DNA matches it firmly. Rows may omit the clone size; those that give it use once, few, many or a size class.

clone size,V gene,J gene,CDR3 length,D gene,CDR3 protein,CDR3 DNA
.,TRBV10-3,TRBJ2-3,13,.,CAVKSGPGDTQYF,TGTGCCGTAAAAAGCGGGCCCGGAGATACGCAGTATTTT
.,TRBV4-2,TRBJ1-1,19,TRBD1,CASSQDRPGGAASGYEAFF,TGTGCCAGCAGCCAAGATCGTCCAGGGGGCGCCGCGTCCGGGTATGAAGCTTTCTTT
.,TRBV4-1,TRBJ2-3,19,TRBD2,CASSQEGLAGGVRTDTQYF,TGCGCCAGCAGCCAAGAAGGGCTAGCGGGAGGGGTGAGGACAGATACGCAGTATTTT
.,TRBV7-7,TRBJ2-5,16,TRBD2,CASSSGLAGGQETQYF,TGTGCCAGCAGCTCGGGACTAGCGGGGGGGCAAGAGACCCAGTACTTC
few,TRBV6-5,TRBJ1-4,15,.,CASSGGSATNEKLFF,TGTGCCAGCAGTGGGGGTTCTGCAACTAATGAAAAACTGTTTTTT
.,TRBV9,TRBJ2-7,15,TRBD2,CASSPWRGSSYEQYF,TGTGCCAGCAGTCCTTGGCGGGGGAGCTCCTACGAGCAGTACTTC
.,TRBV2,TRBJ1-1,14,TRBD1,CASSERTGVPEAFF,TGTGCCAGCAGTGAAAGGACAGGGGTACCTGAAGCTTTCTTT
.,TRBV2,TRBJ2-7,15,.,CASSGLGGVSYEQYF,TGTGCCAGCAGTGGTTTGGGGGGTGTGAGCTACGAGCAGTACTTC
.,TRBV27,TRBJ2-7,16,TRBD2,CASSPTLDSGRGEQYF,TGTGCCAGCAGTCCGACTTTAGATAGCGGGAGGGGTGAGCAGTACTTC
.,TRBV19,TRBJ2-3,12,.,CASSISLDTQYF,TGTGCCAGTAGTATAAGTCTAGATACGCAGTATTTT
once,TRBV4-2,TRBJ2-5,20,TRBD2,CASSQGGATSGRAPGETQYF,TGTGCCAGCAGCCAAGGGGGGGCTACTAGCGGGAGGGCCCCAGGGGAGACCCAGTACTTC
.,TRBV19,TRBJ2-5,14,.,CASYSGGPQETQYF,TGTGCCAGTTACAGCGGAGGACCCCAAGAGACCCAGTACTTC
.,TRBV6-5,TRBJ1-2,15,.,CASSLGTGGGYGYTF,TGTGCCAGCAGTCTGGGTACGGGAGGGGGGTATGGCTACACCTTC
.,TRBV28,TRBJ1-5,14,TRBD1,CASRSGTDQGPQHF,TGTGCCAGCAGATCCGGGACAGACCAGGGGCCCCAGCATTTT
.,TRBV5-1,TRBJ2-2,16,.,CASSLYPGTLTGELFF,TGCGCCAGCAGCCTGTACCCCGGGACTCTCACCGGGGAGCTGTTTTTT
.,TRBV5-1,TRBJ2-1,16,TRBD2,CASSLGGLAGGDEQFF,TGCGCCAGCAGCTTGGGGGGACTAGCGGGAGGGGATGAGCAGTTCTTC
.,TRBV19,TRBJ2-7,14,.,CASSISDNSYEQYF,TGTGCCAGTAGTATCAGCGACAACTCCTACGAGCAGTACTTC
.,TRBV19,TRBJ2-7,14,TRBD2,CASRVTSGRYEQYF,TGTGCCAGTAGGGTGACTAGCGGGAGATACGAGCAGTACTTC
.,TRBV30,TRBJ2-1,15,.,CAWSVGADSYNEQFF,TGTGCCTGGAGTGTAGGGGCTGACTCCTACAATGAGCAGTTCTTC
.,TRBV2,TRBJ1-2,14,TRBD1,CASSGGQGLDGYTF,TGTGCCAGCAGTGGGGGACAGGGGCTTGATGGCTACACCTTC
.,TRBV19,TRBJ1-5,14,.,CASRQRNSNQPQHF,TGTGCCAGTAGACAGCGGAATAGCAATCAGCCCCAGCATTTT
once,TRBV20-1,TRBJ2-2,11,.,CSGSWGGELFF,TGCAGTGGGTCATGGGGCGGGGAGCTGTTTTTT
.,TRBV27,TRBJ2-1,14,TRBD2,CASSLLAGGNEQFF,TGTGCCAGCAGTTTGCTAGCGGGAGGGAATGAGCAGTTCTTC
.,TRBV30,TRBJ1-4,14,TRBD1,CAWSRDRGREKLFF,TGTGCCTGGAGTCGGGACAGGGGTAGAGAAAAACTGTTTTTT
.,TRBV11-1,TRBJ2-1,16,.,CASSLIATDPYNEQFF,TGTGCCAGCAGCTTAATCGCTACAGACCCCTACAATGAGCAGTTCTTC
.,TRBV5-4,TRBJ2-7,16,.,CASSPQVGGSSYEQYF,TGTGCCAGCAGCCCCCAAGTCGGAGGCAGCTCCTACGAGCAGTACTTC
.,TRBV7-2,TRBJ2-5,15,.,CASSLGSDRKETQYF,TGTGCCAGCAGCTTAGGGTCGGACAGAAAAGAGACCCAGTACTTC
.,TRBV2,TRBJ1-2,13,.,CASTWDVGYGYTF,TGTGCCAGCACGTGGGACGTCGGCTATGGCTACACCTTC
once,TRBV19,TRBJ1-2,14,.,CASSLRDKGTGYTF,TGTGCCAGTAGTCTACGGGACAAGGGGACCGGCTACACCTTC
.,TRBV6-5,TRBJ1-1,14,.,CASSSRIMNTEAFF,TGTGCCAGCAGCTCACGGATTATGAACACTGAAGCTTTCTTT
.,TRBV28,TRBJ1-4,14,.,CASDGRPTNEKLFF,TGTGCCAGTGACGGGAGGCCAACTAATGAAAAACTGTTTTTT
.,TRBV7-9,TRBJ1-2,13,.,CASSLARTYGYTF,TGTGCCAGCAGCTTAGCGCGGACCTATGGCTACACCTTC
.,TRBV9,TRBJ2-7,16,TRBD2,CASSAGLAGGLYEQYF,TGTGCCAGCAGCGCAGGACTAGCGGGGGGACTCTACGAGCAGTACTTC
.,TRBV7-9,TRBJ2-7,14,.,CASSSQDGSYEQYF,TGTGCCAGCAGCTCCCAAGACGGCTCCTACGAGCAGTACTTC
.,TRBV9,TRBJ2-1,19,.,CASSVDLWFSGRGQNEQFF,TGTGCCAGCAGCGTAGATCTGTGGTTTTCGGGGAGAGGGCAGAATGAGCAGTTCTTC
.,TRBV14,TRBJ2-1,14,.,CASSRGSSYNEQFF,TGTGCCAGCAGCCGAGGTAGCTCCTACAATGAGCAGTTCTTC
.,TRBV7-8,TRBJ2-7,15,TRBD1,CASSLLGQGGGEQYF,TGTGCCAGCAGCTTGCTGGGACAGGGAGGGGGCGAGCAGTACTTC
.,TRBV11-3,TRBJ1-3,13,.,CASSSNPGNTIYF,TGTGCCAGCAGCTCAAACCCTGGAAACACCATATATTTT
.,TRBV7-9,TRBJ1-4,14,.,CASSSQGRVEKLFF,TGTGCCAGCAGCTCCCAGGGGAGGGTTGAAAAACTGTTTTTT
.,TRBV13,TRBJ2-5,11,.,CASSLLETQYF,TGTGCCAGCAGCTTATTAGAGACCCAGTACTTC
few,TRBV4-1,TRBJ1-1,14,.,CASSPRALNTEAFF,TGCGCCAGCAGCCCCCGGGCCTTGAACACTGAAGCTTTCTTT
once,TRBV28,TRBJ2-2,13,.,CASSLQGPGELFF,TGTGCCAGCAGTTTACAGGGGCCCGGGGAGCTGTTTTTT
.,TRBV28,TRBJ2-7,14,TRBD1,CASTKDRGQNEQYF,TGTGCCAGCACCAAGGACAGGGGTCAAAACGAGCAGTACTTC